The 10 T cell receptor beta chains reported below all come from one sample, sequenced in a study of blood T cell repertoires in COVID-19. The data were produced by immunoSEQ multiplex PCR, yet TCRdb's version contains in-frame clones alone and is incomplete. The sample yields about 150,000 clones, 80% to 90% seen once. Sequences were obtained from PBMCs or T cells enriched from blood (not recorded which). These receptors originate from a man aged 45-65 years who had recovered from COVID-19.

The V and J genes are TRBV2 and TRBJ2-7; 7 nucleotides match TRBD1. V trimming: 8 bases; J trimming: 3 bases; junction bases outside the gene matches: 10. CDR1 is SNHLY and CDR2 is FYNNEI in the germline V gene. The CDR3 runs to 14 residues. The CDR3 is CASQPPTGVYEQYF. The CDR3 nucleotides read TGTGCCAGCCAACCGCCTACAGGGGTCTACGAGCAGTACTTC.

V gene TRBV7-9 combines with J gene TRBJ2-3; 8 bases align to TRBD1. The CDR3 is made up of 17 amino acids. Germline V lookup: CDR1 SEHNR, CDR2 FQNEAQ (reference sequence). The junction had 7 bases not matched to a gene; V was cut back by 2 bases and J by 0 bases. The CDR3 coding sequence is TGTGCCAGCAGCTTAACGACAGGGGACCTAAGCACAGATACGCAGTATTTT. Its protein is CASSLTTGDLSTDTQYF.

The genes are TRBV2 and TRBJ1-4; 7 bases fit TRBD1. Germline loops: CDR1 SNHLY, CDR2 FYNNEI. V lost 5 bases to trimming and J lost 5 bases; unmatched junction nucleotides: 5. The length of the CDR3 is 14 residues. The DNA of the CDR3 is TGTGCCAGCAGTCGACAGGGTGCCAATGAAAAACTGTTTTTT. Translated: CASSRQGANEKLFF.

The V and J genes are TRBV29-1 and TRBJ1-1; unclear D gene. V dropped 5 bases and J dropped 4 bases, with 17 bases sitting between them. CDR3 length equals 14 residues. CDR1 is SQVTM, CDR2 ANQGSEA, per germline. The CDR3, as DNA: TGCAGCGTTTGGGTGGGGAGGGAAGGCACTGAAGCTTTCTTT. Its translation: CSVWVGREGTEAFF. Drawing the rest from reference TRBV29-1 and TRBJ1-1, the complete variable domain is SAVISQKPSRDICQRGTSLTIQCQVDSQVTMMFWYRQQPGQSLTLIATANQGSEATYESGFVIDKFPISRPNLTFSTLTVSNMSPEDSSIYLCSVWVGREGTEAFFGQGTRLTVV.

This chain uses TRBV9 with TRBJ2-1; no reliable D call. Trimming took off 3 bases at V and 6 bases at J, with 19 bases between the two ends. The germline V gene has CDR1 SGDLS and CDR2 YYNGEE. CDR3 length: 16 amino acids. In DNA form, the CDR3 reads TGTGCCAGCAGCGCACTTGGGTCGCCCCGAGGCAATGAGCAGTTCTTC. Its translation: CASSALGSPRGNEQFF. The variable domain in full, completed from reference TRBV9 and TRBJ2-1, reads DSGVTQTPKHLITATGQRVTLRCSPRSGDLSVYWYQQSLDQGLQFLIQYYNGEERAKGNILERFSAQQFPDLHSELNLSSLELGDSALYFCASSALGSPRGNEQFFGPGTRLTVL.

This clone has a handful of counts. V is TRBV6-2 or TRBV6-3 and J is TRBJ1-5; no reliable D call. V shed 2 bases and J shed 6 bases, with 8 bases lying between them. The CDR3 is made up of 13 amino acids. CDR1 MNHEY and CDR2 SVGEGT come from the germline V gene. DNA of the CDR3: TGTGCCAGCAGTTACGGAGAGGCTCAGCCCCAGCATTTT. This codes for CASSYGEAQPQHF.

The chain carries TRBV21-1 and TRBJ1-4; the table's D call of TRBD1 was not tested on the DNA. TRBV21-1 is flagged as a pseudogene. The CDR3 has 17 residues. The CDR3 bases are TGTGCCAGCAGCAAATGGGCGGCAGGGGGTACTAATGAAAAACTGTTTTTT. Encoded protein: CASSKWAAGGTNEKLFF.

The chain carries TRBV19 and TRBJ1-5, with D perhaps TRBD1 (5 bases). Germline-derived CDR1 and CDR2 are LNHDA and SQIVND (reference sequence). The CDR3 runs to 16 residues. The ends were cut back, 6 bases at V and 0 bases at J, with 15 bases in the middle. The DNA of the CDR3 is TGTGCCAGTAGAACCACCCCAGACAGTAGCAATCAGCCCCAGCATTTT. Amino acid sequence: CASRTTPDSSNQPQHF.

The sample holds one count of this clone. The chain employs TRBV27 and TRBJ2-7; a weak D match, TRBD1 (6 bases). The CDR3 has 14 residues. V was clipped by 3 bases and J by 5 bases, with 14 bases between them. The germline gives CDR1 MNHEY, CDR2 SMNVEV (reference sequence). The CDR3 DNA reads TGTGCCAGCAGTTTGCGTCAGGGGCGGGACGAGCAGTACTTC. This codes for CASSLRQGRDEQYF.

The chain joins TRBV6-6 to TRBJ2-1; 8 nucleotides line up with TRBD2. The V gene end was trimmed by 0 bases and the J gene end by 8 bases; junction bases not matched to a gene: 9. The CDR3 sequence is 16 residues long. Germline lookup yields CDR1 MNHNY and CDR2 SVGAGI (reference sequence). The CDR3 protein is CASSYSAERGRYEQFF. In DNA, the CDR3 is TGTGCCAGCAGTTACTCCGCTGAGCGGGGGAGGTATGAGCAGTTCTTC.